These 29 T cell receptor beta chains were sequenced from one sample in a study of cytomegalovirus exposure and HLA in healthy donors. A multiplex PCR was run with 60 Vbeta primers and 13 Jbeta primers. Method: immunoSEQ multiplex PCR; TCRdb's copy keeps in-frame clones and lacks some. The sample's table shows more than 140,000 clones. Sequenced sample: PBMCs. The origin of the receptors is a woman aged 18-30 years in good health and CMV-seronegative.

V gene TRBV14 combines with J gene TRBJ1-3; D not resolved. This CDR3 has 13 residues. Between the trimmed V and J ends, which lost 7 bases and 0 bases, there was a span of 7 bases. Per germline, CDR1 SGHDN and CDR2 FVKESK. CDR3 nucleotides: TGTGCCAGCACGACACTCTCTGGAAACACCATATATTTT. It codes for CASTTLSGNTIYF.

This sequence joins TRBV14 and TRBJ2-6; no definite D call. The CDR3 consists of 17 residues. Germline-derived CDR1 and CDR2 are SGHDN and FVKESK. V shed 0 bases and J shed 0 bases, with 9 bases lying between them. The CDR3 region is CASSQDNSRSGANVLTF. The DNA of the CDR3 is TGTGCCAGCAGCCAAGATAACAGCCGCTCTGGGGCCAACGTCCTGACTTTC.

This chain uses TRBV5-5 with TRBJ2-7; 13 nucleotides agree with TRBD2. CDR1 is SGHKS and CDR2 is YYEKEE in the germline V gene (reference sequence). CDR3 size: 16 residues. J gave up 6 bases and V 4 bases, and 10 bases lay outside the gene matches. The CDR3 spells CASSGTSGRASGEQYV. The CDR3, as DNA: TGTGCCAGCAGCGGTACTAGCGGGAGGGCCTCCGGCGAGCAGTACGTC.

The chain combines TRBV6-6 with TRBJ2-5, with D possibly TRBD1 on 6 matching bases. V lost 8 bases and J lost 5, with 21 bases in between. The germline CDR1 and CDR2 sequences are MNHNY and SVGAGI (reference sequence). The CDR3 is 15 residues long. The CDR3 DNA reads TGTGCCAGCCGGTATCCCCCTGGGGGCGCGGAGACCCAGTACTTC. It is translated as CASRYPPGGAETQYF.

The chain links TRBV6-1 to TRBJ2-7, with 8 bases identical to TRBD1. Germline-derived CDR1 and CDR2 are MNHNS and SASEGT. This CDR3 contains 14 residues. The trim removed 4 bases at V and 4 bases at J, leaving 6 bases unmatched. The CDR3 coding sequence is TGTGCCAGCAGTGCCGGGACAGGACAGTACGAGCAGTACGTC. Its protein product is CASSAGTGQYEQYV.

V gene TRBV18 combines with J gene TRBJ1-4, with D possibly being TRBD1 (6 bases). CDR1 is KGHSH and CDR2 is LQKENI in the germline V gene. V was shortened by 0 bases and J by 4 bases, with 12 bases between the two germline ends. CDR3 length: 16 residues. This CDR3 is CASSPPSRGDNEKLFF. Here the CDR3 DNA reads TGTGCCAGCTCACCACCGTCCAGGGGCGATAATGAAAAACTGTTTTTT.

The rearrangement joins TRBV27 to TRBJ2-1; the match to TRBD2 covers 11 bases. V lost 6 bases to trimming and J lost 7 bases; unmatched junction nucleotides: 8. The CDR3 covers 15 residues. Germline-derived CDR1 and CDR2 are MNHEY and SMNVEV (reference sequence). The CDR3: CASSLTSGGFNEQFF. The CDR3 DNA reads TGTGCCAGCAGCCTCACTAGCGGGGGCTTTAATGAGCAGTTCTTC.

The rearrangement links TRBV10-3 to TRBJ1-5; possible D gene TRBD1, 6 bases. Germline loops: CDR1 ENHRY, CDR2 SYGVKD. The CDR3 is 16 residues long. Trimming took off 5 bases at V and 1 base at J, with 15 bases between the two ends. The CDR3 reads CAISNRDGRSNQPQHF. CDR3 nucleotides: TGTGCCATCAGTAACAGGGACGGTAGGAGCAATCAGCCCCAGCATTTT.

The DNA for the CDR3 is TGTGCCAGCAGTGACCAGGGCATCTACGAGCAGTACTTC. It specifies CASSDQGIYEQYF. V is TRBV5-6 and J is TRBJ2-5; TRBD1 might be the D (5 bases). The end of the DNA is better explained by TRBJ2-7, so the J call may be wrong. This CDR3 contains 13 residues. Germline CDR1 is SGHDT and CDR2 is YYEEEE.

The genes are TRBV12-5 and TRBJ2-7; 9 positions match TRBD1. The CDR3 has 15 residues. The V segment lost 2 bases and the J segment 6 bases; nucleotides outside the gene matches: 8. Germline assignment: CDR1 LGHNT and CDR2 FRNRAP. The CDR3 DNA is TGTGCTAGTGGTTTGCCAACCACAGGGGGCGTCGAGCAGTACTTC. Translated: CASGLPTTGGVEQYF.

The chain uses TRBV5-6 and TRBJ1-3, with a possible D match to TRBD1 (5 bases). This CDR3 comprises 17 residues. In germline, CDR1 is SGHDT, CDR2 YYEEEE. Trimming shortened V by 0 bases and J by 0 bases, and 13 bases separated the two germline ends. Here the CDR3 DNA reads TGTGCCAGCAGCTTGGGGTGGGGCAGACACTCTGGAAACACCATATATTTT. This codes for CASSLGWGRHSGNTIYF.

This chain connects TRBV27 to TRBJ1-4; D is undetermined. The V gene lost 6 bases and the J gene lost 5 bases, with 4 bases spanning the gap. Germline CDR1 and CDR2: MNHEY and SMNVEV (reference sequence). The CDR3 contains 11 residues. The CDR3 spells CASSFNEKLFF. The CDR3 DNA follows: TGTGCCAGCAGCTTCAATGAAAAACTGTTTTTT.

The chain uses TRBV7-2 and TRBJ2-2; 15 nucleotides agree with TRBD2. V trimming: 8 bases; J trimming: 1 base; junction bases outside the gene matches: 5. The CDR3 consists of 17 residues. The germline V gene encodes CDR1 SGHTA and CDR2 FQGNSA. CDR3 DNA sequence: TGTGCCAGCCCGGGACTAGCGGGAGGCTTGAACACCGGGGAGCTGTTTTTT. It encodes CASPGLAGGLNTGELFF.

As regards this clone: Additional DNA sequences in this sample encode the identical CDR3. The chain uses TRBV7-9 and TRBJ2-7; D uncertain. CDR3 size: 15 residues. Per the germline V gene, CDR1 is SEHNR and CDR2 is FQNEAQ (reference sequence). The germline V and J ends were trimmed by 3 bases and 0 bases, with 12 bases remaining between them. CDR3 residues: CASSFSSGGSYEQYF. Here the CDR3 DNA reads TGTGCCAGCAGCTTTAGCTCCGGCGGCTCCTACGAGCAGTACTTC.

The rearrangement uses TRBV13 and TRBJ2-7, with D unresolved. Trimming cost V 2 bases and J 3 bases, with 2 bases left between them. Germline V gene lookup returns CDR1 PRHDT and CDR2 FYEKMQ (reference sequence). CDR3 size: 11 residues. For the CDR3, the DNA is TGTGCCAGCAGCTTACACTACGAGCAGTACTTC. This sequence encodes CASSLHYEQYF.

The chain couples TRBV5-4 to TRBJ2-5, with 8 bases lining up with TRBD1. CDR1 and CDR2 from the germline V gene are SGHNT and YYREEE (reference sequence). CDR3 length equals 16 residues. V lost 4 bases and J lost 1; bases outside the gene matches: 9. The CDR3 region has the DNA TGTGCCAGCAGCGGGGGGACAGGTAGCCTCCAAGAGACCCAGTACTTC. Its translation: CASSGGTGSLQETQYF.

The V gene is TRBV5-1, the J gene TRBJ2-3; TRBD2 aligns across 11 bases. The CDR3 is made up of 15 amino acids. Losses at the gene ends were 4 bases for V and 7 bases for J; bases not matched to a gene: 8. The V gene's germline CDR1 is SGHRS and CDR2 YFSETQ. This CDR3 reads CASSIWTSGPNTQYF. The DNA for the CDR3 is TGCGCCAGCAGCATATGGACTAGCGGGCCAAATACGCAGTATTTT. The full variable domain, with the rest looked up from reference TRBV5-1 and TRBJ2-3, is KAGVTQTPRYLIKTRGQQVTLSCSPISGHRSVSWYQQTPGQGLQFLFEYFSETQRNKGNFPGRFSGRQFSNSRSEMNVSTLELGDSALYLCASSIWTSGPNTQYFGPGTRLTVL.

V is TRBV19 and J is TRBJ1-1; D is perhaps TRBD1 (6 bases). This CDR3 region has 13 residues. V dropped 7 bases and J dropped 1 base, with 10 bases sitting between them. Germline assignment: CDR1 LNHDA and CDR2 SQIVND (reference sequence). The CDR3 coding sequence is TGTGCCAGTAAGAGGACAGCGAACACTGAAGCTTTCTTT. Amino acid sequence: CASKRTANTEAFF.

J is TRBJ1-1 and V is TRBV7-3; perhaps TRBD1 as D (6 bases). CDR1 SGHTA and CDR2 FQGTGA come from the germline V gene. The CDR3 is 13 amino acids. With 2 bases removed from V and 4 bases from J, the gap between germline ends came to 8 bases. The CDR3 DNA sequence: TGTGCCAGCAGCTTAGCGGGGGCCACTGAAGCTTTCTTT. This encodes CASSLAGATEAFF.

The chain couples TRBV11-3 to TRBJ2-1; the D gene is possibly TRBD2 (6 bases). The CDR3 is made up of 12 amino acids. Looked up from germline, CDR1 is SGHNT and CDR2 is YENEEA. The V gene lost 9 bases and the J gene lost 5 bases, with 11 bases spanning the gap. The CDR3 nucleotides are TGTGCCAGTGGCGGGACCCACAATGAGCAGTTCTTC. Translated, it gives CASGGTHNEQFF.

The chain uses TRBV28 and TRBJ1-1; TRBD1 agrees at 8 bases. CDR3 length: 15 amino acids. With V trimmed by 3 bases and J by 0 bases, 3 bases remained unmatched. Germline-derived CDR1 and CDR2 are MDHEN and SYDVKM. CDR3 sequence: CASSLPGGLNTEAFF. The CDR3 DNA sequence: TGTGCCAGCAGTTTGCCAGGGGGCCTGAACACTGAAGCTTTCTTT.

This chain links TRBV5-4 with TRBJ2-3; 7 bases map to TRBD2. Germline lookup yields CDR1 SGHNT and CDR2 YYREEE (reference sequence). The CDR3 contains 16 residues. V dropped 1 base and J dropped 5; count of bases not matched to a gene: 10. CDR3 nucleotides: TGTGCCAGCAGCTTGAGGCGGGAGTTAGCAGGAGATACGCAGTATTTT. Protein: CASSLRRELAGDTQYF. The variable domain in full, completed from reference TRBV5-4 and TRBJ2-3, reads ETGVTQSPTHLIKTRGQQVTLRCSSQSGHNTVSWYQQALGQGPQFIFQYYREEENGRGNFPPRFSGLQFPNYSSELNVNALELDDSALYLCASSLRRELAGDTQYFGPGTRLTVL.

The chain uses TRBV27 and TRBJ1-5; TRBD1 is a possible D gene (6 bases). Germline assignment: CDR1 MNHEY and CDR2 SMNVEV (reference sequence). Trimming removed 2 bases from V and 6 bases from J, with 11 bases in between. There are 14 residues in the CDR3. The CDR3 DNA reads as TGTGCCAGCAGTTTAGCACAGGGTGTTCAGCCCCAGCATTTT. It translates to CASSLAQGVQPQHF.

The chain is built from TRBV6-1 and TRBJ2-2, with a possible D match to TRBD2 (5 bases). Trimming stripped 11 bases from V and 5 bases from J, with 18 bases between. There are 14 residues in the CDR3. Germline values: CDR1 MNHNS, CDR2 SASEGT. The CDR3 sequence: CASVWGSGTGELFF. The CDR3 DNA is TGTGCCTCCGTTTGGGGTTCGGGGACCGGGGAGCTGTTTTTT.

This chain links TRBV14 with TRBJ2-5, with D tentatively TRBD2 (6 bases). The V end was cut by 3 bases, the J end by 1 base, with 9 bases between. Looked up from germline, CDR1 is SGHDN and CDR2 is FVKESK. The CDR3 runs 14 residues. CDR3 in DNA: TGTGCCAGCAGCCATAATAGCGGCCAAGAGACCCAGTACTTC. Encoded protein: CASSHNSGQETQYF.

The chain has TRBV19 and TRBJ2-1; 10 nucleotides align to TRBD2. Losses at the gene ends were 4 bases for V and 6 bases for J; bases not matched to a gene: 9. Germline V gives CDR1 LNHDA, CDR2 SQIVND (reference sequence). This CDR3 contains 16 residues. CDR3 in DNA: TGTGCCAGTAGTAGGGGAGCGGGAGGGCCTTCCAATGAGCAGTTCTTC. Translating gives CASSRGAGGPSNEQFF.

V and J are TRBV19 and TRBJ1-1, with 8 bases matching TRBD1. The CDR3 sequence is 14 residues long. With V trimmed by 4 bases and J by 5 bases, 6 bases remained unmatched. Germline V gene data show CDR1 as LNHDA and CDR2 as SQIVND (reference sequence). The CDR3 DNA reads TGTGCCAGTAGTACAGGGGGCGCGGGAACTGAAGCTTTCTTT. Residues: CASSTGGAGTEAFF.

J is TRBJ2-5 and V is TRBV15, with no clear D. CDR1 and CDR2 from the germline V gene are LNHNV and YYDKDF (reference sequence). Trimming took 3 bases from V and 1 from J, leaving 9 bases between them. The CDR3 contains 14 residues. This CDR3 reads CATSSFDSQETQYF. The DNA of the CDR3 is TGTGCCACCAGCAGTTTTGACTCCCAAGAGACCCAGTACTTC.

The chain recombines TRBV27 with TRBJ2-2; D is uncertain. The CDR3 is 14 amino acids. In germline, CDR1 is MNHEY, CDR2 SMNVEV (reference sequence). The V end was cut by 6 bases, the J end by 8 bases, with 16 bases between. The CDR3 is CASSARPDGGELFF. In DNA, the CDR3 is TGTGCCAGCAGCGCGCGGCCCGACGGGGGGGAGCTGTTTTTT.